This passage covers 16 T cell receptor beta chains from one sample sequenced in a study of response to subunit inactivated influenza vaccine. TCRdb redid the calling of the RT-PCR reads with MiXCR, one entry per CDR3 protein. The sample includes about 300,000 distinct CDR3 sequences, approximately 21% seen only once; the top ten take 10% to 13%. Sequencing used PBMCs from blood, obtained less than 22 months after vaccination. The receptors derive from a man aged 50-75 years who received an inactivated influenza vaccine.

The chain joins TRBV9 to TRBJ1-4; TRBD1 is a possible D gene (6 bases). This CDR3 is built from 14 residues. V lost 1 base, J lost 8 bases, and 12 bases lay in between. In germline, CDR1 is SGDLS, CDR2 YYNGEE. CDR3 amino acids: CASSVSQGREKLFF. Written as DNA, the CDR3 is TGTGCCAGCAGCGTATCACAGGGCAGAGAAAAACTGTTTTTT.

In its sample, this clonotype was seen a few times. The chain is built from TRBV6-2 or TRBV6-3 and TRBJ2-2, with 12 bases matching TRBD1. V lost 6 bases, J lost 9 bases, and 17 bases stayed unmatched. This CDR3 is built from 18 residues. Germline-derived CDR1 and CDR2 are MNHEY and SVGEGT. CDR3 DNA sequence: TGTGCCAGCAGCCTATCTTCCGGGACAGGGGGCGCGGGCCGGGAGCTGTTTTTT. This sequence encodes CASSLSSGTGGAGRELFF.

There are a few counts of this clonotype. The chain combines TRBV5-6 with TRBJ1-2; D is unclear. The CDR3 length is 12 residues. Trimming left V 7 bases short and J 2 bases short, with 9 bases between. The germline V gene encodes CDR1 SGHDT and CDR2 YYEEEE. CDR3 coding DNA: TGTGCCAGCGGGAGGCAGAACTATGGCTACACCTTC. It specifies CASGRQNYGYTF.

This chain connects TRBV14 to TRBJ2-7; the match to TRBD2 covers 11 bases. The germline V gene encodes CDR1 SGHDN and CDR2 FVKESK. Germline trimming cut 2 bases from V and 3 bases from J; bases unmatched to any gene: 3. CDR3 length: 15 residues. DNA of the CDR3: TGTGCCAGCAGCCAACCGACTAGCGGGAACTACGAGCAGTACTTC. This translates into CASSQPTSGNYEQYF.

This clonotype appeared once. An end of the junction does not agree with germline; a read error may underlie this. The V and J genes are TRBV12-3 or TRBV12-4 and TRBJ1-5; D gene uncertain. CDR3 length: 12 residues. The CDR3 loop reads CASSLGNQSQHF. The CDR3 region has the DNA TGTGCCAGCAGTTTGGGCAATCAGTCCCAGCATTTT.

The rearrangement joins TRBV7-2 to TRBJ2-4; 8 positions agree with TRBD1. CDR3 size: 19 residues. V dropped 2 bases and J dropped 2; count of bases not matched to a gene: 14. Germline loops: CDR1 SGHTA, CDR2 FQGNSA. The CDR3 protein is CASSLRVWTGMFSKNIQYF. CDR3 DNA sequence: TGTGCCAGCAGCTTACGCGTGTGGACAGGGATGTTTTCCAAAAACATTCAGTACTTC. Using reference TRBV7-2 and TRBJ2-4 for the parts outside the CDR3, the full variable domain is GAGVSQSPSNKVTEKGKDVELRCDPISGHTALYWYRQSLGQGLEFLIYFQGNSAPDKSGLPSDRFSAERTGGSVSTLTIQRTQQEDSAVYLCASSLRVWTGMFSKNIQYFGAGTRLSVL.

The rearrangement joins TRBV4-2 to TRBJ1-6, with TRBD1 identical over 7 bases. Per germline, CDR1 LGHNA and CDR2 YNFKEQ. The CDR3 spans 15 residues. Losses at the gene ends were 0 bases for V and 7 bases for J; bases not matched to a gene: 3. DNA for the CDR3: TGTGCCAGCAGCCAAGACAGGGGGAGGAATTCACCCCTCCACTTT. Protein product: CASSQDRGRNSPLHF.

In nucleotides, the CDR3 is TGCGCCAGCAGCCGACAGGCAAGTCCCGATACGCAGTATTTT. Encoded protein: CASSRQASPDTQYF. The J gene is TRBJ2-3, the V gene TRBV23-1; perhaps TRBD1 as D (6 bases). Being an ORF, TRBV23-1 has a function that is uncertain. V was clipped by 6 bases and J by 6 bases, with 16 bases between them. This CDR3 is 14 amino acids long.

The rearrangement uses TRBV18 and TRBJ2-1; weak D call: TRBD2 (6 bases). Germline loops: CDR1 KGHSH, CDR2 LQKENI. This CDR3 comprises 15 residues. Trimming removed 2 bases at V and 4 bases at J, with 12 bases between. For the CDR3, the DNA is TGTGCCAGCTCACCATCATACGGGAGATACAATGAGCAGTTCTTC. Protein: CASSPSYGRYNEQFF.

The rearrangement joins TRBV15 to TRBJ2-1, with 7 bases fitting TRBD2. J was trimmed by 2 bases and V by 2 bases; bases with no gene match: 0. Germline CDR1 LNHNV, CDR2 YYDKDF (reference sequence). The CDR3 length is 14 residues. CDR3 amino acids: CATSRLAAYNEQFF. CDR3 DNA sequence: TGTGCCACCAGCAGACTAGCGGCCTACAATGAGCAGTTCTTC.

Written as DNA, the CDR3 is TGCGCCAGCAGCCAAGAGCCGGGGACAGCCTACGAGCAGTACTTC. Its protein is CASSQEPGTAYEQYF. The chain combines TRBV4-1 with TRBJ2-7; TRBD1 aligns across 7 bases. The CDR3 loop spans 15 amino acids. After removal of 0 bases from V and 2 bases from J, the junction contained 4 bases not matched to a gene. Germline lookup yields CDR1 MGHRA and CDR2 YSYEKL.

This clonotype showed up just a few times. CDR3 protein: CASRPLLRGRTEAFF. The DNA of the CDR3 is TGTGCCAGCAGACCCCTTTTGCGGGGCCGCACTGAAGCTTTCTTT. The chain links TRBV27 to TRBJ1-1; D might be TRBD1 (5 bases). The germline CDR1 and CDR2 sequences are MNHEY and SMNVEV (reference sequence). Trimming removed 6 bases at V and 4 bases at J, with 18 bases between. This CDR3 has 15 amino acids.

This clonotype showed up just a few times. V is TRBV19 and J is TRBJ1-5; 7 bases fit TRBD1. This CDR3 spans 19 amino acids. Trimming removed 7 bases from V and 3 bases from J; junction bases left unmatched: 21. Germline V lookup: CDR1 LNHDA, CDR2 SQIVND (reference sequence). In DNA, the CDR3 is TGTGCCAGTACCTTAGGACAGGACCTCCGCTTACCCCACAATCAGCCCCAGCATTTT. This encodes CASTLGQDLRLPHNQPQHF.

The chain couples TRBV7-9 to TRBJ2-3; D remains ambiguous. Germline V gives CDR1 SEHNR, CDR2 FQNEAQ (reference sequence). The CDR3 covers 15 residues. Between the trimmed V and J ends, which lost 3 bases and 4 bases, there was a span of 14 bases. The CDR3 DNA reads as TGTGCCAGCAGCTTTGCAGTCGGGTTGTCAGATACGCAGTATTTT. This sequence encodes CASSFAVGLSDTQYF. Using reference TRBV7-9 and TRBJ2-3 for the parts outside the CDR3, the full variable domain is DTGVSQNPRHKITKRGQNVTFRCDPISEHNRLYWYRQTLGQGPEFLTYFQNEAQLEKSRLLSDRFSAERPKGSFSTLEIQRTEQGDSAMYLCASSFAVGLSDTQYFGPGTRLTVL.

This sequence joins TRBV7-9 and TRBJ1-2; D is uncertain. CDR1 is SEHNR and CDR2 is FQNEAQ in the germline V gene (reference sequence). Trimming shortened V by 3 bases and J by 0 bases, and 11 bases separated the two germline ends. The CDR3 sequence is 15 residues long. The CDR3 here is CASSFRGEANYGYTF. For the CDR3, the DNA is TGTGCCAGCAGCTTTCGAGGAGAAGCTAACTATGGCTACACCTTC.

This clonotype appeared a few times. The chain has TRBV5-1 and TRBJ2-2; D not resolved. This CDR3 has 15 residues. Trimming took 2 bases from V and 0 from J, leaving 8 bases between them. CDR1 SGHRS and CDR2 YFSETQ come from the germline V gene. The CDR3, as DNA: TGCGCCAGCAGCTTCCAGCGCCCGAACACCGGGGAGCTGTTTTTT. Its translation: CASSFQRPNTGELFF.